The 5 T cell receptor beta chains reported below all come from one sample, sequenced in a study of cytomegalovirus exposure and HLA in healthy donors. The study ran its PCR with 60 Vbeta and 13 Jbeta primers. Libraries were prepared by immunoSEQ multiplex PCR; TCRdb keeps only in-frame clonotypes and omits some of them. Of fewer than 150,000 clones in the sample, roughly two thirds were seen once. The sequenced sample was PBMCs. Every receptor here comes from a human donor in good health.

A few counts support this clone. V is TRBV4-2 and J is TRBJ2-7; 9 bases map to TRBD2. This CDR3 contains 14 residues. Losses at the gene ends were 0 bases for V and 6 bases for J; bases not matched to a gene: 3. In germline, CDR1 is LGHNA, CDR2 YNFKEQ. The CDR3: CASSQDLLAGEQYF. The DNA for the CDR3 is TGTGCCAGCAGCCAAGATTTACTAGCGGGCGAGCAGTACTTC.

CDR3 sequence (DNA): TGTGCCAGCACCTTTGGGGGGGCCTATTCCAGCTTTAGCAATCAGCCCCAGCATTTT. This codes for CASTFGGAYSSFSNQPQHF. The rearrangement links TRBV27 to TRBJ1-5, with D perhaps TRBD1 (6 bases). V gave up 7 bases and J gave up 0 bases, with 25 bases separating them. The CDR3 is made up of 19 amino acids. Germline CDR1 MNHEY, CDR2 SMNVEV (reference sequence).

J is TRBJ1-2 and V is TRBV11-2, with 12 bases matching TRBD1. The CDR3 has 16 residues. Germline CDR1 SGHAT, CDR2 FQNNGV. J was trimmed by 2 bases and V by 4 bases; bases with no gene match: 5. The CDR3 sequence: CASSSTGTGGNYGYTF. The CDR3 bases are TGTGCCAGCAGCTCTACCGGGACAGGGGGCAACTATGGCTACACCTTC.

In its sample, this clone was seen a few times. The chain is built from TRBV5-1 and TRBJ2-5; 11 nucleotides align to TRBD2. The CDR3 runs 16 residues. V lost 0 bases, J lost 2 bases, and 3 bases stayed unmatched. From germline, CDR1 is SGHRS and CDR2 YFSETQ. CDR3 amino acids: CASSLVIAGGQETQYF. The CDR3 nucleotides are TGCGCCAGCAGCTTGGTGATAGCGGGGGGGCAAGAGACCCAGTACTTC.

The V gene is TRBV15, the J gene TRBJ2-7, with D hard to call. Trimming removed 2 bases at V and 1 base at J, with 6 bases between. Germline-derived CDR1 and CDR2 are LNHNV and YYDKDF (reference sequence). There are 13 residues in the CDR3. The CDR3 loop reads CATSRFGSYEQYF. The DNA for the CDR3 is TGTGCCACCAGCAGATTCGGGTCCTACGAGCAGTACTTC. The whole variable domain, filled in from reference TRBV15 and TRBJ2-7, reads DAMVIQNPRYQVTQFGKPVTLSCSQTLNHNVMYWYQQKSSQAPKLLFHYYDKDFNNEADTPDNFQSRRPNTSFCFLDIRSPGLGDTAMYLCATSRFGSYEQYFGPGTRLTVT.